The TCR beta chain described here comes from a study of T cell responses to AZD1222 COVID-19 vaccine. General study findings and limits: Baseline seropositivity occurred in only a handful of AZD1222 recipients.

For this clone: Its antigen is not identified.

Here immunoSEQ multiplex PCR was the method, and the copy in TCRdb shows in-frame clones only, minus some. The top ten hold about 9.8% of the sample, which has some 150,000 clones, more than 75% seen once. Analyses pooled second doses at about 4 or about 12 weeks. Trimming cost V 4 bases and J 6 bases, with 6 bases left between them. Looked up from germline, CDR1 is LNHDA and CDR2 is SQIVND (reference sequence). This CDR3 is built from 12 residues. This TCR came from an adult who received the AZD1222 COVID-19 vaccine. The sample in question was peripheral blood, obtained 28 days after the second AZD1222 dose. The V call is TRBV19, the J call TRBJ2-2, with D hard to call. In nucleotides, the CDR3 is TGTGCCAGTAGTACAAGACCCGGGGAGCTGTTTTTT. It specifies CASSTRPGELFF.